A selection of T cell receptor beta chains follows, all from one sample in a study of T cell responses to AZD1222 COVID-19 vaccine. Profiled with immunoSEQ multiplex PCR; TCRdb holds only in-frame clones, not every one. The profile shows roughly 84,000 clones, roughly 87% of them singletons. The sequenced sample was peripheral blood, obtained 28 days after the second AZD1222 dose. The source of these receptors is an adult who received the AZD1222 COVID-19 vaccine. The CDR3 runs from the conserved cysteine through the conserved F or W. The order of the fields is CDR3 length, D gene, V gene, J gene, clone size, CDR3 DNA, CDR3 protein. D genes are given only for firm matches. Only some rows state a clone size, as once, few, many or a class for expanded clones.

length: 12
D: TRBD2
V: TRBV9
J: TRBJ2-3
size: once
DNA: TGTGCCAGCAGCGTTAGCGGGGGGCCCCAGTATTTT
CDR3: CASSVSGGPQYF

length: 16
D: TRBD2
V: TRBV9
J: TRBJ2-3
size: NA
DNA: TGTGCCAGCAGCACCCTAGCGGGGGGGCCCGTAGATACGCAGTATTTT
CDR3: CASSTLAGGPVDTQYF

length: 15
D: TRBD1
V: TRBV24-1
J: TRBJ2-1
size: NA
DNA: TGTGCCACCAGTGATCCCGGGACAGGGGGCAATGAGCAGTTCTTC
CDR3: CATSDPGTGGNEQFF

length: 15
D: TRBD1
V: TRBV6-5
J: TRBJ2-7
size: NA
DNA: TGTGCCAGCAGTTCTACGGGACAGTACTCCTACGAGCAGTACTTC
CDR3: CASSSTGQYSYEQYF

length: 14
D: NA
V: TRBV29-1
J: TRBJ2-4
size: NA
DNA: TGCAGCGTTGGGGACGGGGCACAGGGAAACATTCAGTACTTC
CDR3: CSVGDGAQGNIQYF

length: 13
D: TRBD1
V: TRBV30
J: TRBJ1-2
size: once
DNA: TGTGCCTGGAGTCCCGGGGGACAGGGGGTCGGCACCTTC
CDR3: CAWSPGGQGVGTF

length: 15
D: NA
V: TRBV27
J: TRBJ1-3
size: NA
DNA: TGTGCCACCGGGCCTAAAGGGGGACCTGGAAACACCATATATTTT
CDR3: CATGPKGGPGNTIYF

length: 15
D: NA
V: TRBV7-9
J: TRBJ1-6
size: NA
DNA: TGTGCCAGCAGCCGGGTTTCGGGGGCGGATTCACCCCTCCACTTT
CDR3: CASSRVSGADSPLHF

length: 16
D: NA
V: TRBV19
J: TRBJ1-2
size: NA
DNA: TGTGCCAGTAGTATAACGGGCGTTCGAAGCGCGGGTGGCTACACCTTC
CDR3: CASSITGVRSAGGYTF

length: 15
D: NA
V: TRBV19
J: TRBJ2-1
size: NA
DNA: TGTGCCAGTAGTAGTTCGTGGACAAGCTACAATGAGCAGTTCTTC
CDR3: CASSSSWTSYNEQFF

length: 13
D: NA
V: TRBV7-2
J: TRBJ2-7
size: once
DNA: TGTGCCAGCAGGGCAACTAATCCCTACGAGCAGTACTTC
CDR3: CASRATNPYEQYF

length: 14
D: TRBD1
V: TRBV5-1
J: TRBJ1-4
size: NA
DNA: TGCGCCAGCAGCTTGGGGACAGGGAGAGAAAAACTGTTTTTT
CDR3: CASSLGTGREKLFF